This T cell receptor beta chain was captured in a study of T cell changes during pregnancy in multiple sclerosis. Produced via immunoSEQ multiplex PCR; TCRdb's table is partial and in-frame only. The sample records about 74,000 clones, under 95% being singletons. The CDR3 loop spans 16 amino acids. The V segment lost 2 bases and the J segment 3 bases; nucleotides outside the gene matches: 7. CDR1 and CDR2 from the germline V gene are SGHAT and FQDESV (reference sequence). This rearrangement joins TRBV11-1 to TRBJ2-7; 10 nucleotides agree with TRBD2. The sequence was collected from a female donor with multiple sclerosis, enrolled in a pregnancy study. This specimen consisted of peripheral blood, obtained in the third trimester of pregnancy. This chain's CDR3 is CASSLRGTSDSYEQYF. CDR3 DNA sequence: TGTGCCAGCAGCTTACGTGGGACTAGCGACAGCTACGAGCAGTACTTC.